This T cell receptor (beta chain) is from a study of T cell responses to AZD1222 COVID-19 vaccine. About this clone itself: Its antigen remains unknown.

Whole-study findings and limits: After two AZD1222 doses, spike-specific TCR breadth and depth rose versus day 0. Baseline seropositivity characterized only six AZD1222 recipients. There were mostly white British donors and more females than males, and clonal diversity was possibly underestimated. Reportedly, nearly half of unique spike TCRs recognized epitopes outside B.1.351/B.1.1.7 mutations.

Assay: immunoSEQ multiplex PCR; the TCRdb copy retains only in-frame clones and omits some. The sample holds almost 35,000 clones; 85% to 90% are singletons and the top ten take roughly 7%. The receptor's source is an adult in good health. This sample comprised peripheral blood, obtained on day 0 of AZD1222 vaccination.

The CDR3 DNA reads as TGTGCCAGCAGCCGGGACAGGGGGTCCTACGAGCAGTACTTC. Protein sequence: CASSRDRGSYEQYF. V and J are TRBV24-1 and TRBJ2-7, with 11 bases that match TRBD1. The germline V gene encodes CDR1 KGHDR and CDR2 SFDVKD. This CDR3 spans 14 amino acids. V shed 11 bases, J shed 1 base, and the junction held 6 bases outside the gene matches.